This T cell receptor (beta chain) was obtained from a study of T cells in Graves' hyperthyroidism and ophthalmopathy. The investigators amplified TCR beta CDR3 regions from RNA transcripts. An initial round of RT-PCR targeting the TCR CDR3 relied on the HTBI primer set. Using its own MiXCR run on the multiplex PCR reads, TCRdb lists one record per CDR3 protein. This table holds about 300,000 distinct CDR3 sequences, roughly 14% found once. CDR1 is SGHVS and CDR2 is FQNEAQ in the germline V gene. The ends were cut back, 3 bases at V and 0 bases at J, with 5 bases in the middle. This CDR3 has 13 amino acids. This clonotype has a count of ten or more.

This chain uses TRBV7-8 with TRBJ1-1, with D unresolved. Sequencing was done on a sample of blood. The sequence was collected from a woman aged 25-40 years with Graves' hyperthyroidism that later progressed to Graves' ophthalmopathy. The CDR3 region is CASSLSMNTEAFF. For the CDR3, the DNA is TGTGCCAGCAGCTTGAGCATGAACACTGAAGCTTTCTTT.